This is a list of T cell receptor beta chains from one sample in a study of T cells after yellow fever vaccination. TCRdb called the 5' RACE reads again in MiXCR, with one record for every CDR3 protein. The sample lists around 350,000 distinct CDR3 sequences; roughly 6.2% were seen once. The input for sequencing was PBMCs, taken 5 days after the yellow fever booster vaccination. The receptors were gathered from a man aged 25 to 40 who received the YFV17D yellow fever vaccine. CDR3s leave out the opening cysteine and the closing phenylalanine or tryptophan.

V gene	CDR3 protein
TRBV10-3	AISDLDRGIQGTQY
TRBV7-3	ASSSRAGANVLT
TRBV4-3	ASSQGPSGATDTQY
TRBV9	ASSATGTADHEQY
TRBV20-1	SATGREEVHTQY
TRBV20-1	SGTGRDGSSYNEQF
TRBV18	ASSPTRGTQETQY
TRBV12-3/TRBV12-4	ASSPGLAGGTQY
TRBV27	ASSAVLRTGDNEQF
TRBV10-2	ASSDFLSPYNEQF
TRBV7-2	ASSPRLTGQETQY
TRBV4-1	ASSQAAGNYGYT
TRBV28	ASSPARPRGSYEQY
TRBV6-5	ASSYSIEGRAGEQF
TRBV7-8	ASSLVAGPPGEKLF
TRBV20-1	SASRTAGTGELF
TRBV5-4	ASTRHRVLNTEAF
TRBV5-1	ASSSRYRQGQKTDTQY
TRBV6-1	ASTYPPGSNQPQH
TRBV5-5	ASSLDGYEKLF
TRBV13	ASSPTGTNYGYT
TRBV20-1	SARLPGQGIGEQF
TRBV28	ASSFWGGYNEQF
TRBV28	ASSFSPTSAFGQF
TRBV6-1	ASTTRPGVPTYEQY
TRBV5-1	ASSSVAGGPFHEQY
TRBV7-2	ASSLVAGFNEQF
TRBV6-5	ASSSGQGGYGEQY
TRBV9	ASSVAGPGGDSEQF
TRBV15	ATSRAGTSEYNEQF
TRBV19	ASSIDTGTNQPQH